The rows below give T cell receptor beta chains drawn from one sample of a study of blood T cell repertoires in COVID-19. TCRdb keeps only in-frame clones here, not all; method: immunoSEQ multiplex PCR. This table has over 200,000 clones, 75% to 90% appearing once. Material: PBMCs or T cells enriched from blood (not recorded which). The receptor source for this set is a man aged 25 to 40 who had recovered from COVID-19. The CDR3 runs from the conserved cysteine through the conserved F or W. Each record gives: CDR3 length, D gene, V gene, J gene, clone size, CDR3 DNA, CDR3 protein. D genes are given only for firm matches. Some rows mark clone size as missing; the rest say once, few, many or name a class of expanded clone.

>17|TRBD1|TRBV18|TRBJ1-4|once
TGTGCCAGCTCAGGGGACAGAAAAATATCAACTAATGAAAAACTGTTTTTT
CASSGDRKISTNEKLFF
>14|-|TRBV2|TRBJ1-6|-
TGTGCCAGCACGGAGGACAGCTGGAATTCACCCCTCCACTTT
CASTEDSWNSPLHF
>15|TRBD1|TRBV20-1|TRBJ1-5|-
TGCAGTGCTAGTGCTGGGACAGGGGCCAATCAGCCCCAGCATTTT
CSASAGTGANQPQHF
>15|TRBD2|TRBV19|TRBJ2-7|-
TGTGCCAGTAGTTATAATAGCGGGAGTAAGTACGAGCAGTACTTC
CASSYNSGSKYEQYF
>15|-|TRBV3-1/TRBV3-2|TRBJ2-7|-
TGTGCCAGCAGCCAGCAGCCACAGGGACGCTACGAGCAGTACTTC
CASSQQPQGRYEQYF
>17|TRBD2|TRBV5-6|TRBJ2-7|-
TGTGCCAGCAGGCCCTGGCCGGCCGGGACTAGCAGCTACGAGCAGTACTTC
CASRPWPAGTSSYEQYF
>12|-|TRBV27|TRBJ2-7|-
TGTGCCAGCAGATCCGCAGGGGTCGAGCAGTACTTC
CASRSAGVEQYF
>14|-|TRBV5-1|TRBJ1-1|once
TGCGCCAGCAGCTTGGCCCCTATGAACACTGAAGCTTTCTTT
CASSLAPMNTEAFF
>18|TRBD1|TRBV7-2|TRBJ2-7|-
TGTGCCAGCAGCTTAATGTGGGGGAATCGGGACAGGGCCTCCGAGCAGTACTTC
CASSLMWGNRDRASEQYF
>15|TRBD1|TRBV19|TRBJ1-1|-
TGTGCCAGTACTTCTATGCCGGGACAGGGGCCTGAAGCTTTCTTT
CASTSMPGQGPEAFF
>15|-|TRBV2|TRBJ2-5|-
TGTGCCAGCAGTGAGACTTTCGAGGCAGGGGAGACCCAGTACTTC
CASSETFEAGETQYF
>16|TRBD1|TRBV6-6|TRBJ2-3|-
TGTGCCAGCTCTCCTCAGGGACAGGAGACCACAGATACGCAGTATTTT
CASSPQGQETTDTQYF
>15|TRBD2|TRBV5-3|TRBJ2-7|-
TGTGCCAGAGGGTGGGGGACTAGCGCTTCCTACGAGCAGTACTTC
CARGWGTSASYEQYF
>15|-|TRBV19|TRBJ1-5|-
TGTGCCAGTAACATCCCCACAAGGGGGAATCAGCCCCAGCATTTT
CASNIPTRGNQPQHF
>14|TRBD1|TRBV11-2|TRBJ1-1|-
TGTGCCAGCAGCGACGGGACAGAGAACACTGAAGCTTTCTTT
CASSDGTENTEAFF
>15|-|TRBV25-1|TRBJ1-5|-
TGTGCCAGCAGTGGCGGGGCATTTAATAGTCAGCCCCAGCATTTT
CASSGGAFNSQPQHF
>15|-|TRBV2|TRBJ1-5|-
TGTGCCAGCAGTGTAGGGGCGGGGACGGGTCAGCCCCAGCATTTT
CASSVGAGTGQPQHF
>15|TRBD2|TRBV9|TRBJ2-3|-
TGTGCCAGCAGTGAAAGCGGGATTGCCACAGATACGCAGTATTTT
CASSESGIATDTQYF
>13|-|TRBV28|TRBJ2-5|-
TGTGCCAGCAGTTTTGCAGGTTGGGAGACCCAGTACTTC
CASSFAGWETQYF
>12|-|TRBV28|TRBJ1-6|-
TGTGCCAGCGGGTCGCGGGTATCACCCCTCCACTTT
CASGSRVSPLHF
>16|TRBD2|TRBV6-4|TRBJ2-3|-
TGTGCCAGCAGTGAAGGGAGCGGGGGGGGGCCAGATACGCAGTATTTT
CASSEGSGGGPDTQYF
>17|-|TRBV24-1|TRBJ2-3|-
TGTGCCACCAGTGATTTTCCCAGGAGGGGGCGTCTAGATACGCAGTATTTT
CATSDFPRRGRLDTQYF
>17|-|TRBV29-1|TRBJ2-3|-
TGCAGCGTTGAGGTCTTTAGGGATAGGGGAGGAGCAGATACGCAGTATTTT
CSVEVFRDRGGADTQYF
>15|-|TRBV9|TRBJ2-3|-
TGTGCCAGCAGCTCCGCGGTTTTTTTTGAAGATACGCAGTATTTT
CASSSAVFFEDTQYF
>16|-|TRBV24-1|TRBJ2-2|-
TGTGCCACCAGTGATGGACAGATTGGTCGCACCGGGGAGCTGTTTTTT
CATSDGQIGRTGELFF
>15|-|TRBV9|TRBJ2-1|-
TGTGCCAGCAGCGTGGGCGGGACCTCCTACAATGAGCAGTTCTTC
CASSVGGTSYNEQFF
>14|-|TRBV4-1|TRBJ1-1|-
TGCGCCAGCAGCCCGTTAATAGTGAACACTGAAGCTTTCTTT
CASSPLIVNTEAFF
>12|-|TRBV30|TRBJ2-5|-
TGTGCCTGGAGTAGGAGGGAGGAGGCCCAGTACTTC
CAWSRREEAQYF
>15|TRBD2|TRBV4-2|TRBJ2-1|-
TGTGCCAGCAGCCAGGTAGCGGGGGCATACAATGAGCAGTTCTTC
CASSQVAGAYNEQFF
>21|-|TRBV4-1|TRBJ2-3|-
TGCGCCAGCAGCCAGTTAAGTGGTTGGGCAGGCCCTAAGGGGGGCACAGATACGCAGTATTTT
CASSQLSGWAGPKGGTDTQYF
>19|TRBD2|TRBV10-1|TRBJ2-3|-
TGCGCCAGCAGTGAGTCGAGGACTAGCGGGGGGGCGTCCACAGATACGCAGTATTTT
CASSESRTSGGASTDTQYF
>14|TRBD1|TRBV19|TRBJ2-1|-
TGTGCCAGTATTGACAGGGGCTCCTACAATGAGCAGTTCTTC
CASIDRGSYNEQFF
>15|TRBD1|TRBV5-8|TRBJ1-5|-
TGTGCCAGCAGCTTGGAACCCCACAGGGGCCAGCCCCAGCATTTT
CASSLEPHRGQPQHF
>15|-|TRBV24-1|TRBJ2-3|-
TGTGCCACCAGTGATTGGCAGGGGGGTTCAGATACGCAGTATTTT
CATSDWQGGSDTQYF
>14|-|TRBV9|TRBJ2-7|once
TGTGCCAGCAGCGGCCGGTCGGGTACGTACGAGCAGTACTTC
CASSGRSGTYEQYF
>14|-|TRBV4-3|TRBJ1-1|-
TGCGCCAGCAGCCAAGACAGTAGCCCGACTGAAGCTTTCTTT
CASSQDSSPTEAFF
>16|TRBD2|TRBV24-1|TRBJ2-7|-
TGTGCCACCAGTGATCCACTATTAGCGGGGGGTAAGGAGCAGTACTTC
CATSDPLLAGGKEQYF
>16|-|TRBV19|TRBJ1-4|few
TGTGCCAGTAGTAAACCTCAGTTGGCAACTAATGAAAAACTGTTTTTT
CASSKPQLATNEKLFF
>13|-|TRBV18|TRBJ1-1|-
TGTGCCAGCTCTCCCGGGGTGAACACTGAAGCTTTCTTT
CASSPGVNTEAFF
>16|TRBD2|TRBV6-5|TRBJ2-5|-
TGTGCCAGCAGTTACCTCCGAGCGGGGTACCAAGAGACCCAGTACTTC
CASSYLRAGYQETQYF
>17|TRBD1|TRBV14|TRBJ2-2|-
TGTGCCAGCAGCCAAGATCCCGGGACAGTGTACACCGGGGAGCTGTTTTTT
CASSQDPGTVYTGELFF
>15|-|TRBV7-2|TRBJ2-5|-
TGTGCCAGCAGCTTTTACGATAGCGTGGGTGAGACCCAGTACTTC
CASSFYDSVGETQYF
>18|TRBD1|TRBV11-2|TRBJ1-1|-
TGTGCCAGCAGCTTAGCAGGGCTACGACAGGGAACGAACACTGAAGCTTTCTTT
CASSLAGLRQGTNTEAFF
>15|-|TRBV4-3|TRBJ1-2|-
TGCGCCAGCAGCCAAGGGGGGGATCCCATCTATGGCTACACCTTC
CASSQGGDPIYGYTF